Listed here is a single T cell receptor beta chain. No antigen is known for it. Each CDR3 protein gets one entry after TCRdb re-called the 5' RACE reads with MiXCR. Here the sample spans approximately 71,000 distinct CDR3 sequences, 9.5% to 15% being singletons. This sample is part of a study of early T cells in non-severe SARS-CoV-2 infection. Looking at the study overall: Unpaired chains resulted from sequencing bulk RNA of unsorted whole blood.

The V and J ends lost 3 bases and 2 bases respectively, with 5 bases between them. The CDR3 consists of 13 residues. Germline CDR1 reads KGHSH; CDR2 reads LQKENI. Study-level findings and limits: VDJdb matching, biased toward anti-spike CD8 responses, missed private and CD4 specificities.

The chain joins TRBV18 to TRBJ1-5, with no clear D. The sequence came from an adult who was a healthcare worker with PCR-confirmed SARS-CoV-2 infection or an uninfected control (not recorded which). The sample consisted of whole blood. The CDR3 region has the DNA TGTGCCAGCTCACCCGAGGGCAATCAGCCCCAGCATTTT. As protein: CASSPEGNQPQHF.